This T cell receptor (beta chain) originates from a study of T-cell memory formation after mild COVID-19 (dated by TCRdb to the early 2020s). Regarding the complete study: TCR sequence clusters from the two donors were found to be largely donor specific. In two donors, T-cell clones that expanded and contracted after mild COVID-19 were followed by sequencing TCRalpha and TCRbeta repertoires longitudinally. The cohort comprised two young, previously healthy adult volunteers, one female and one male.

From the cysteine up to the phenylalanine, the CDR3 has a length of 13 residues. The sequence is cut down to CDR3 DNA, 39 bases in frame from base 1. The CDR1 and CDR2 encoded by the germline V gene are MNHEY and SVGAGI. Deletion took 6 bases off V and 6 bases off J, with a span of 15 bases between the germline ends. What the authors observed across the whole study: Contracting CD4+ clones were found mainly in CM and EM memory subsets, while CD8+ clones were enriched in EMRA. Some responding clones were detected in pre-infection memory, which suggested that pre-existing cross-reactive memory T cells had joined the SARS-CoV-2 response. Whether the second-wave clones peaking on day 37 were SARS-CoV-2 specific was not confirmed. Only a couple of mild cases were covered by the study, and larger cohorts that include severe cases with pre-infection samples were considered necessary. Clones that contracted from day 15 to 85 showed balanced CD4/CD8 phenotypes, whereas a second wave of clones that expanded from day 15 to 37 leaned towards CD4+.

These reads were obtained on an Illumina NovaSeq 6000. cDNA libraries for TCRalpha and TCRbeta were prepared by 5'RACE using constant-segment primers, with sample barcodes and unique molecular identifiers added. RNA was extracted from every sample with Trizol reagent. Library amplification was performed in two PCR steps, and a second sample barcode and Illumina TruSeq adapters were introduced in the second step. Sequencing of libraries was performed on an Illumina NovaSeq with 2 x 150 bp paired-end reads. Under the source paper's analysis protocol: Demultiplexing of reads and collapsing into UMI-guided consensus sequences were performed with migec v1.2.7. With mixcr v2.1.11, UMI consensuses were aligned to TRA and TRB V and J templates and assembled into clonotypes. Expanded or contracted clonotypes were those called significant by both edgeR and NoisET, with noise models trained on biological replicates. For edgeR calls, a false discovery rate-adjusted p below 0.01 and a log2 fold-change threshold of 1 were applied. As an exploratory analysis of dynamics, PCA with hierarchical clustering was applied to max-normalized trajectories of the 1000 most abundant clonotypes. Separately sequenced CD4+ and CD8+ repertoires were used to assign a CD4 or CD8 phenotype to each responding clone. Clones were called with MiXCR by TCRdb after fastp trimmed the public reads at Q25, and only in-frame beta chains were retained. Here each entry gathers all rows of one CDR3 protein and keeps the most common genes and DNA. These V and J calls originate from TCRdb's pipeline instead of the authors' own analysis. This sample has a few hundred thousand distinct CDR3 sequences in its table, and 20% to 25% of those were observed once. Roughly an eighth of the sample is held by the ten biggest clonotypes.

In its sample, this clonotype was seen a few times. The specificity of this receptor is unknown. Base qualities are not recorded, but no much larger clone differs from it by a single base. PBMCs were isolated by Ficoll-Paque density gradient centrifugation. The receptor's source is an adult woman who had mild COVID-19 (a few samples of this study predate the infection). The sample titles of this study are shuffled in the database, so cell type and time point are left out; the donor was told from shared clones. The sequencing sample was made of PBMCs or a T cell subset sorted from them (not recorded which). The rearranged chain carries TRBV6-5 and TRBJ2-7; the D gene is unclear. The CDR3 region reads CASSPGDGAEQYF. The DNA reads TGTGCCAGCAGCCCCGGTGACGGCGCCGAGCAGTACTTC.